Sequencing of this T cell receptor (beta chain) was carried out in a study of T cell clonality in common variable immunodeficiency. Study-wide findings and caveats: In common variable immunodeficiency, TCR beta chains reportedly carried fewer deletions and N-nucleotide insertions.

Clones were sequenced by immunoSEQ multiplex PCR, and TCRdb holds only the in-frame ones, with some missing. This sample carries over 30,000 clones, none of them present only once. This clone appeared many times. What it binds is not known. With the read ending 3 residues before the CDR3 end, the germline J gene is used to fill in that end. J lost 5 bases, V lost 6 bases, and 8 bases had no gene match. Per germline, CDR1 SQVTM and CDR2 ANQGSEA. The CDR3 is made up of 13 amino acids. The sequencing input was peripheral blood mononuclear cells. The sequence came from a human donor with common variable immunodeficiency. V and J are TRBV29-1 and TRBJ1-2, with TRBD1 identical over 8 bases. CDR3 bases read: TGCAGCGTCCTCTCGACAGGGGTATATGGC. Protein product: CSVLSTGVYG. The full CDR3 reads CSVLSTGVYGYTF.